The present T cell receptor beta chain was sequenced within a study of neurological immune-mediated disorders. The study built sorted libraries from 800,000 to 1,000,000 CD4+ or CD8+ T cells. From germline, CDR1 is SGDLS and CDR2 YYNGEE. CDR3 length equals 15 residues. Trimming pared 0 bases from V and 5 bases from J, leaving 12 bases between. The cDNA came from 5'RACE, which used 10-nucleotide random UMIs. TCRdb reprocessed the 5' RACE reads with MiXCR, giving one entry per CDR3 protein. The sample carries 20,000 or so distinct CDR3 sequences, 6% to 8.5% recorded once. The receptor was derived from a woman aged 30 to 39 with HTLV-1-associated myelopathy (HAM/TSP). This chain links TRBV9 with TRBJ2-1, with D perhaps assigned TRBD1 or TRBD2 (5 bases each). The source material was CD8+ T cells from blood. The CDR3 sequence: CASSVVGGPNNEQFF. The CDR3 DNA is TGTGCCAGCAGCGTAGTTGGGGGTCCGAACAATGAGCAGTTCTTC.